This T cell receptor beta chain was sequenced during a study of T cells in Graves' hyperthyroidism and ophthalmopathy. The junction had 11 bases not matched to a gene; V was cut back by 3 bases and J by 4 bases. The CDR3 spans 16 residues. CDR1 is SQVTM and CDR2 is ANQGSEA in the germline V gene. The CDR3 regions of TCR beta were amplified from RNA transcripts. HTBI primers were used for first-round RT-PCR of the TCR CDR3. TCRdb itself ran the multiplex PCR reads through MiXCR, one entry per CDR3 protein. The data contain under 500,000 distinct CDR3 sequences, 11% to 15% of them singletons. This clonotype was seen more than once but under ten times.

Input material: blood. The chain carries TRBV29-1 and TRBJ2-1, with 8 bases identical to TRBD2. The TCR sequence derives from a man in his fifties with Graves' ophthalmopathy. CDR3 DNA sequence: TGCAGCGTTGAGGACCGGCTAGCGGGTCTTTACAATGAGCAGTTCTTC. It specifies CSVEDRLAGLYNEQFF.